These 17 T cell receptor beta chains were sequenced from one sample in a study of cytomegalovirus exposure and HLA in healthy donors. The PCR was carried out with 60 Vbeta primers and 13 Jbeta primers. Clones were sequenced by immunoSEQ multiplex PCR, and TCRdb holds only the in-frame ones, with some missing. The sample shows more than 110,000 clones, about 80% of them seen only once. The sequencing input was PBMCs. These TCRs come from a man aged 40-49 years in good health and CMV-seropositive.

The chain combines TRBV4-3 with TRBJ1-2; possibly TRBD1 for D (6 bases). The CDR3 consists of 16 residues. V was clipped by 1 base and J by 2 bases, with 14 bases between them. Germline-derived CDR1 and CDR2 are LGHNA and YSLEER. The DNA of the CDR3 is TGCGCCAGCAGCCAAGGGGCCCTGGACAGAAACTATGGCTACACCTTC. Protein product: CASSQGALDRNYGYTF.

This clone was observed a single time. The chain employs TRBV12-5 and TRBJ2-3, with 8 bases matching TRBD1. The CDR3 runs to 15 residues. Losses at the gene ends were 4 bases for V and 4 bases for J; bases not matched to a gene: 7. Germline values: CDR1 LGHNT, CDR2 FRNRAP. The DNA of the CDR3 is TGTGCTAGTGGTTACTTCCAGGGGGCATCAGATACGCAGTATTTT. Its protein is CASGYFQGASDTQYF. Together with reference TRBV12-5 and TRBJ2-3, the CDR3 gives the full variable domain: DARVTQTPRHKVTEMGQEVTMRCQPILGHNTVFWYRQTMMQGLELLAYFRNRAPLDDSGMPKDRFSAEMPDATLATLKIQPSEPRDSAVYFCASGYFQGASDTQYFGPGTRLTVL.

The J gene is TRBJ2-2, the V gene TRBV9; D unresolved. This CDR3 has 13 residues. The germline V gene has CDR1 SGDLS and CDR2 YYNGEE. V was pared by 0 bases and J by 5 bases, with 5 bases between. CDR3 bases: TGTGCCAGCAGCGTAGGTCGGACCGGGGAGCTGTTTTTT. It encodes CASSVGRTGELFF.

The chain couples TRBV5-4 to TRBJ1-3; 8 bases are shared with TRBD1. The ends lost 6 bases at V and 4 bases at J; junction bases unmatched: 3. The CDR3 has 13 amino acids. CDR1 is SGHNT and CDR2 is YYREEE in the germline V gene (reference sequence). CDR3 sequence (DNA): TGTGCCAGCAATGACAGGGGAGGAAACACCATATATTTT. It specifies CASNDRGGNTIYF.

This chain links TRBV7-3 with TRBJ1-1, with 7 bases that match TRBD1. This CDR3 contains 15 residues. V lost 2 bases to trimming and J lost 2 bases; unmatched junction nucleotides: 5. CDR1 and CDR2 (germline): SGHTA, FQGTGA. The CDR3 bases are TGTGCCAGCAGCTTACAAGGGGGCGGAAACACTGAAGCTTTCTTT. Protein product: CASSLQGGGNTEAFF.

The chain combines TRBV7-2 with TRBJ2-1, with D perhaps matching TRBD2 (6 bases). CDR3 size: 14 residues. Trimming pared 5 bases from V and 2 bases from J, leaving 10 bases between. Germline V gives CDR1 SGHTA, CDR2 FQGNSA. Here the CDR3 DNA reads TGTGCCAGCAGCCCAGCGGGCCCCTACAATGAGCAGTTCTTC. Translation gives CASSPAGPYNEQFF. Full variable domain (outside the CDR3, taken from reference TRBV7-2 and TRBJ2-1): GAGVSQSPSNKVTEKGKDVELRCDPISGHTALYWYRQSLGQGLEFLIYFQGNSAPDKSGLPSDRFSAERTGGSVSTLTIQRTQQEDSAVYLCASSPAGPYNEQFFGPGTRLTVL.

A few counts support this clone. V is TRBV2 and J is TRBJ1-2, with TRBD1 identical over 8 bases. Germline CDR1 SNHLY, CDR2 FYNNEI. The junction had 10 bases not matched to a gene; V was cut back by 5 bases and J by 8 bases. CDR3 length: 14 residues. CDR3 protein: CASSPRQGPLGYTF. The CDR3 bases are TGTGCCAGCAGTCCGAGACAGGGGCCGCTGGGCTACACCTTC.

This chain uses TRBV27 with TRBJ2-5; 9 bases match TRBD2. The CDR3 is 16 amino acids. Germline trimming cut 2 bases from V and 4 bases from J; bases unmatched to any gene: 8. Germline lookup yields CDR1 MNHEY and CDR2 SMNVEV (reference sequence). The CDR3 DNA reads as TGTGCCAGCAGTTTACTGGCGGGGGGGCTGGGAGAGACCCAGTACTTC. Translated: CASSLLAGGLGETQYF.

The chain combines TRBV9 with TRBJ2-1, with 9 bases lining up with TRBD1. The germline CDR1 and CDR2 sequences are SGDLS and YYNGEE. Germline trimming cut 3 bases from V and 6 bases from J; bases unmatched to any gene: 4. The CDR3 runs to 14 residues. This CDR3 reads CASSARTGVNEQFF. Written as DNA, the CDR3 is TGTGCCAGCAGCGCCAGGACAGGGGTCAATGAGCAGTTCTTC.

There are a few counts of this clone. The CDR3 DNA reads as TGCGCCAGCAGCTTGGGAACTAGCGGGAGGGTAGGGAATGAGCAGTTCTTC. Amino acid sequence: CASSLGTSGRVGNEQFF. The chain recombines TRBV5-1 with TRBJ2-1; 13 bases fit TRBD2. This CDR3 is built from 17 residues. The V segment lost 0 bases and the J segment 7 bases; nucleotides outside the gene matches: 7. CDR1 SGHRS and CDR2 YFSETQ come from the germline V gene. Based on the CDR3 plus reference TRBV5-1 and TRBJ2-1, the full variable domain is KAGVTQTPRYLIKTRGQQVTLSCSPISGHRSVSWYQQTPGQGLQFLFEYFSETQRNKGNFPGRFSGRQFSNSRSEMNVSTLELGDSALYLCASSLGTSGRVGNEQFFGPGTRLTVL.

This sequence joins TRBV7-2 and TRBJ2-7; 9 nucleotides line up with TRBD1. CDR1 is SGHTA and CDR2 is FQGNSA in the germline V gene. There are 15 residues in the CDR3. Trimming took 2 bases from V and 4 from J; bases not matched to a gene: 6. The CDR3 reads CASSLSTGGQYEQYF. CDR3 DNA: TGTGCCAGCAGCTTATCGACAGGGGGTCAGTACGAGCAGTACTTC.

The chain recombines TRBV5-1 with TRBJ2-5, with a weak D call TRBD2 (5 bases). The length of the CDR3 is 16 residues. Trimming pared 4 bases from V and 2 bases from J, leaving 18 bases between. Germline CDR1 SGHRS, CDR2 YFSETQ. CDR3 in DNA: TGCGCCAGCAGCCTCCAACTTACTAGGGCTCAAGAGACCCAGTACTTC. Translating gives CASSLQLTRAQETQYF.

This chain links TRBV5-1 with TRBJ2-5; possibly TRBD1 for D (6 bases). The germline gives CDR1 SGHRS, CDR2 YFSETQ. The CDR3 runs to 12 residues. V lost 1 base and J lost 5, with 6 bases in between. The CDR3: CASSLQGETQYF. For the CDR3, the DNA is TGCGCCAGCAGCTTGCAGGGGGAGACCCAGTACTTC.

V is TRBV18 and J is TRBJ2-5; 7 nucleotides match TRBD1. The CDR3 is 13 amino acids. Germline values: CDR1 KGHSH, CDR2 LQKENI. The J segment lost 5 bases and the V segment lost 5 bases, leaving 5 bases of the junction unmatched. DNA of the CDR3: TGTGCCAGCTCATCGATAGGGGGCGAGACCCAGTACTTC. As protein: CASSSIGGETQYF.

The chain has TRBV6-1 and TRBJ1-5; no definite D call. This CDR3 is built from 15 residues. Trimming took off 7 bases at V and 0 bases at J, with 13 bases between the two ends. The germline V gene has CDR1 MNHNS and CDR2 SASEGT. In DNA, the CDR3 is TGTGCCAGCATCTTCCGCAGGAATAGCAATCAGCCCCAGCATTTT. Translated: CASIFRRNSNQPQHF.

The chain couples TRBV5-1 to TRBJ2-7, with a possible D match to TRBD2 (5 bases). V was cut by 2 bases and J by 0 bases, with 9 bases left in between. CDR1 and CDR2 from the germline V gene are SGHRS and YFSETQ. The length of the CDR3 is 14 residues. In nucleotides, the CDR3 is TGCGCCAGCAGCTTTGGACTTTACTCCTACGAGCAGTACTTC. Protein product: CASSFGLYSYEQYF.

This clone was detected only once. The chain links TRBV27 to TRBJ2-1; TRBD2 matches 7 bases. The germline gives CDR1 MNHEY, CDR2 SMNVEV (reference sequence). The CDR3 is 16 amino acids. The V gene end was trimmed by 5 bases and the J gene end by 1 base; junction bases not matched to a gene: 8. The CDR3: CASSPPWRGSYNEQFF. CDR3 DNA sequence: TGTGCCAGCAGTCCCCCCTGGCGGGGGTCCTACAATGAGCAGTTCTTC.